Each of the 17 T cell receptor beta chains below was sequenced from the same sample in a study of cytomegalovirus exposure and HLA in healthy donors. The PCR used 60 Vbeta and 13 Jbeta primers. TCRdb keeps only in-frame clones here, not all; method: immunoSEQ multiplex PCR. The data show some 140,000 clones, 50% to 75% seen once. The sample consisted of PBMCs. The receptor set was obtained from a woman aged 35 to 49 in good health and CMV-seronegative.

This clone was observed a few times. J is TRBJ2-7 and V is TRBV5-4; 11 bases are shared with TRBD2. V lost 4 bases, J lost 2 bases, and 5 bases stayed unmatched. The CDR3 is 15 amino acids. The V gene's germline CDR1 is SGHNT and CDR2 YYREEE (reference sequence). The CDR3 here is CASSMGTSGTYEQYF. The CDR3, as DNA: TGTGCCAGCAGCATGGGGACTAGCGGAACCTACGAGCAGTACTTC.

This clone was seen more than once but under ten times. CDR3 in DNA: TGTGCCAGCAGCGCGGACAGGGCTCGGTCACCCCTCCACTTT. Residues: CASSADRARSPLHF. The rearrangement joins TRBV2 to TRBJ1-6, with TRBD1 matching over 8 bases. CDR3 length: 14 residues. After removal of 6 bases from V and 10 bases from J, the junction contained 8 bases not matched to a gene. Per germline, CDR1 SNHLY and CDR2 FYNNEI.

This clone has only a few counts. The chain carries TRBV9 and TRBJ1-2; TRBD1 matches at 9 bases. The CDR3 covers 14 residues. The ends lost 4 bases at V and 10 bases at J; junction bases unmatched: 11. Germline CDR1 SGDLS, CDR2 YYNGEE. CDR3 sequence: CASSPPGQGSPYTF. Here the CDR3 DNA reads TGTGCCAGCAGCCCTCCGGGACAGGGTTCCCCCTACACCTTC.

Only one count was recorded for this clone. The chain is built from TRBV7-9 and TRBJ2-1; 8 bases agree with TRBD2. The CDR3 length is 18 residues. After removal of 3 bases from V and 0 bases from J, the junction contained 10 bases not matched to a gene. Germline assignment: CDR1 SEHNR and CDR2 FQNEAQ (reference sequence). Here the CDR3 DNA reads TGTGCCAGCAGCTTCGGGCGGGGGGCCTTGAGCTCCTACAATGAGCAGTTCTTC. It specifies CASSFGRGALSSYNEQFF.

This rearrangement joins TRBV27 to TRBJ2-2; possibly TRBD1 for D (6 bases). CDR1 and CDR2 (germline): MNHEY, SMNVEV (reference sequence). The CDR3 contains 16 residues. Trimming left V 6 bases short and J 1 base short, with 15 bases between. The DNA for the CDR3 is TGTGCCAGCAGACCCCATGGCAGGGGGAACACCGGGGAGCTGTTTTTT. Translated: CASRPHGRGNTGELFF.

The chain is built from TRBV7-2 and TRBJ2-3; TRBD1 matches at 8 bases. Germline CDR1 and CDR2: SGHTA and FQGNSA. The CDR3 consists of 16 residues. Unmatched junction bases numbered 11, after V lost 5 bases and J lost 4 bases. CDR3 nucleotides: TGTGCCAGCAGCCGCTACCCCGCACAGGGGGCAGATACGCAGTATTTT. This translates into CASSRYPAQGADTQYF. Variable domain in full (rest from reference TRBV7-2 and TRBJ2-3): GAGVSQSPSNKVTEKGKDVELRCDPISGHTALYWYRQSLGQGLEFLIYFQGNSAPDKSGLPSDRFSAERTGGSVSTLTIQRTQQEDSAVYLCASSRYPAQGADTQYFGPGTRLTVL.

The V gene is TRBV5-5, the J gene TRBJ1-3; D unclear. The CDR3 is made up of 16 amino acids. V was shortened by 4 bases and J by 0 bases, with 14 bases between the two germline ends. Germline V CDR1 and CDR2: SGHKS, YYEKEE (reference sequence). DNA for the CDR3: TGTGCCAGCAGCCCCAGACTAGGAAACTCTGGAAACACCATATATTTT. This translates into CASSPRLGNSGNTIYF.

The J gene is TRBJ1-1, the V gene TRBV7-9, with D hard to call. The CDR3 consists of 13 residues. From germline, CDR1 is SEHNR and CDR2 FQNEAQ (reference sequence). V was shortened by 8 bases and J by 1 base, with 11 bases between the two germline ends. CDR3 DNA: TGTGCCAGCGGCAGGCAGGCGAACACTGAAGCTTTCTTT. Amino acid sequence: CASGRQANTEAFF.

V and J are TRBV13 and TRBJ2-5; 10 nucleotides agree with TRBD1. CDR1 and CDR2 (germline): PRHDT, FYEKMQ (reference sequence). The CDR3 totals 15 residues. V trimming: 4 bases; J trimming: 5 bases; junction bases outside the gene matches: 7. The CDR3 bases are TGTGCCAGCAGCTCTTGGGACAGGGGTTCTGAGACCCAGTACTTC. This translates into CASSSWDRGSETQYF.

J is TRBJ2-7 and V is TRBV30; possibly TRBD2 for D (6 bases). CDR3 length: 14 amino acids. CDR1 is GTSNPN, CDR2 SVGIG, per germline (reference sequence). V was pared by 2 bases and J by 3 bases, with 14 bases between. The CDR3 DNA reads TGTGCCTGGAGTCCCGGCGGGGTGCGCTACGAGCAGTACTTC. It encodes CAWSPGGVRYEQYF.

This clone showed up just once. The chain links TRBV6-5 to TRBJ1-5; 7 nucleotides match TRBD1. The germline V gene has CDR1 MNHEY and CDR2 SVGAGI. The CDR3 length is 15 residues. V trimming: 5 bases; J trimming: 0 bases; junction bases outside the gene matches: 4. The CDR3 loop is CASSPGTASNQPQHF. The CDR3 nucleotides are TGTGCCAGCAGTCCCGGGACAGCTAGCAATCAGCCCCAGCATTTT.

V is TRBV29-1 and J is TRBJ2-6; no clear D gene. The V gene's germline CDR1 is SQVTM and CDR2 ANQGSEA. The V gene lost 6 bases and the J gene lost 1 base, with 10 bases spanning the gap. The CDR3 runs 14 residues. CDR3 sequence: CSVCGQSGANVLTF. In nucleotides, the CDR3 is TGCAGCGTGTGTGGGCAGTCTGGGGCCAACGTCCTGACTTTC.

V and J are TRBV4-1 and TRBJ1-3; a possible D gene is TRBD1 (5 bases). From germline, CDR1 is MGHRA and CDR2 YSYEKL. This CDR3 is 17 amino acids long. The V gene lost 3 bases and the J gene lost 0 bases, with 15 bases spanning the gap. CDR3 nucleotide sequence: TGCGCCAGCAGCCACCTACCGGGGGATCACTCTGGAAACACCATATATTTT. Translation: CASSHLPGDHSGNTIYF.

This chain joins TRBV7-6 and TRBJ2-5, with D tentatively TRBD2 (6 bases). The V gene's germline CDR1 is SGHVS and CDR2 FNYEAQ. The V end lost 2 bases, the J end lost 7 bases, and 11 bases lay between the germline ends. The CDR3 extends over 13 amino acids. The CDR3 DNA reads TGTGCCAGCAGCTTATATCTCGGGGGGACCCAGTACTTC. Translation gives CASSLYLGGTQYF.

Concerning this clone: One end of the junction varies from germline; a read error may be responsible. The chain carries TRBV6-5 and TRBJ1-1; 7 bases are a match to TRBD1. The length of the CDR3 is 14 residues. The germline V gene encodes CDR1 MNHEY and CDR2 SVGAGI. This CDR3 is CVSSYSRQGTEAFF. The CDR3 DNA reads TGTGTCAGCAGTTACTCGCGACAGGGCACTGAAGCTTTCTTT.

The chain carries TRBV27 and TRBJ2-2, with no clear D. The V gene lost 5 bases and the J gene lost 1 base, with 8 bases spanning the gap. Looked up from germline, CDR1 is MNHEY and CDR2 is SMNVEV (reference sequence). The CDR3 sequence is 14 residues long. CDR3 in amino acids: CASSRAGNTGELFF. CDR3 nucleotides: TGTGCCAGCAGTCGAGCAGGGAACACCGGGGAGCTGTTTTTT.

The chain carries TRBV30 and TRBJ2-5; 8 nucleotides agree with TRBD2. The end of the DNA is better explained by TRBJ2-7, so the J call may be wrong. The CDR3 is 14 residues long. CDR1 GTSNPN and CDR2 SVGIG come from the germline V gene (reference sequence). The CDR3 region has the DNA TGTGCCTGGAGTGTTCAGGGACTAGGCTTCGAGCAGTACTTC. Translated: CAWSVQGLGFEQYF.